This T cell receptor (beta chain) is drawn from a study of T cells after posttransplantation cyclophosphamide. Study-wide results and limits: Skin or GI-infiltrating T cells shared few TRB sequences with blood.

This clone has ten or more counts. The antigen is not known. The CDR3 covers 15 residues. V lost 5 bases and J lost 4; bases outside the gene matches: 4. CDR1 and CDR2 (germline): SEHNR, FQNEAQ (reference sequence). TCRdb keeps only in-frame clones here, not all; method: immunoSEQ multiplex PCR. The record shows around 35,000 clones for this sample, with no singletons present. This receptor was identified in a woman aged 45-65 years in good health and a related stem cell transplant donor. Sequences were obtained from PBMCs. The chain joins TRBV7-9 to TRBJ2-1; 11 bases fit TRBD2. CDR3 protein: CASSRTSGPYNEQFF. CDR3 nucleotide sequence: TGTGCCAGCAGCCGGACTAGCGGGCCTTACAATGAGCAGTTCTTC.